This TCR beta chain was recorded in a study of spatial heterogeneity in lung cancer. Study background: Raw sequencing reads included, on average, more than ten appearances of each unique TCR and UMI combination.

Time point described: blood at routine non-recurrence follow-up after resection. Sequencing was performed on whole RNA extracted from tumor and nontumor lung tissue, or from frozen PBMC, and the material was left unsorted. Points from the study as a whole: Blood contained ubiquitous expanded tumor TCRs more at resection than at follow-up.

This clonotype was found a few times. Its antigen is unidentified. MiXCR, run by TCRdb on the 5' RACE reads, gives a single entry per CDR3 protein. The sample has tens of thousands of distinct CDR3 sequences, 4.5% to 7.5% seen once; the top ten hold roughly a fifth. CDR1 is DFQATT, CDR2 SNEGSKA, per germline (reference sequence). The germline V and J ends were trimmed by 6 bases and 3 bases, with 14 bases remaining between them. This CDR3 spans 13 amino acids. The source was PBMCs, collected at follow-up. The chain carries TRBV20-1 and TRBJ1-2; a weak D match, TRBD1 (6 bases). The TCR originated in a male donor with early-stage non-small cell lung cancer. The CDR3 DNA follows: TGCAGTGCGCGCAGACAGGTCCACTATGGCTACACCTTC. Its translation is CSARRQVHYGYTF.